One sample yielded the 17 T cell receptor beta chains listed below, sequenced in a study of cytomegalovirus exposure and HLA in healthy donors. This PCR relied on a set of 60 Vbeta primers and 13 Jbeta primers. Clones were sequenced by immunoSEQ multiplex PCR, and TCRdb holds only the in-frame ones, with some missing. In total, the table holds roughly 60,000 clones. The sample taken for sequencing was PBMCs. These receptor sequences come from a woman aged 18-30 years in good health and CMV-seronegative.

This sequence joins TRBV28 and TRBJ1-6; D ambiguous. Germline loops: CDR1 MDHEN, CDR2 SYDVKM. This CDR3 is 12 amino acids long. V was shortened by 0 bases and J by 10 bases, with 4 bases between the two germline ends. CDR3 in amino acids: CASSLWASPLHF. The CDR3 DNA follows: TGTGCCAGCAGTTTATGGGCCTCACCCCTCCACTTT. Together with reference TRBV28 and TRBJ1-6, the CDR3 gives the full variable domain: DVKVTQSSRYLVKRTGEKVFLECVQDMDHENMFWYRQDPGLGLRLIYFSYDVKMKEKGDIPEGYSVSREKKERFSLILESASTNQTSMYLCASSLWASPLHFGNGTRLTVT.

The CDR3 DNA follows: TGCGCCAGCAGCTCCGGACGCAGGGGCGGGGAGCAGTACTTC. The encoded protein is CASSSGRRGGEQYF. The rearrangement uses TRBV5-1 and TRBJ2-7, with a weak D call TRBD1 (6 bases). Trimming shortened V by 3 bases and J by 7 bases, and 17 bases separated the two germline ends. Germline V gene lookup returns CDR1 SGHRS and CDR2 YFSETQ. This CDR3 contains 14 residues.

In DNA, the CDR3 is TGTGCCAGCAGTGACAGCAGGGGCGCATATAGCAATCAGCCCCAGCATTTT. Protein: CASSDSRGAYSNQPQHF. V and J are TRBV28 and TRBJ1-5; TRBD1 might be the D (6 bases). Looked up from germline, CDR1 is MDHEN and CDR2 is SYDVKM. This CDR3 is built from 17 residues. The V and J ends lost 5 bases and 0 bases respectively, with 17 bases between them.

The CDR3 DNA sequence: TGTGCCAGCAGCCAAGATCTTGTACCGCTAGCGGGAGTACCAACCTACAATGAGCAGTTCTTC. This encodes CASSQDLVPLAGVPTYNEQFF. The chain is built from TRBV4-2 and TRBJ2-1, with 10 nucleotides matching TRBD2. V lost 0 bases, J lost 2 bases, and 16 bases stayed unmatched. The CDR3 has 21 residues. Germline values: CDR1 LGHNA, CDR2 YNFKEQ.

Written as DNA, the CDR3 is TGTGCCAGCAGACAGGGGTTGAATAGCAATCAGCCCCAGCATTTT. It translates to CASRQGLNSNQPQHF. V usage is TRBV6-1 and J usage is TRBJ1-5, with TRBD1 identical over 7 bases. Germline V CDR1 and CDR2: MNHNS, SASEGT. This CDR3 has 15 residues. With V trimmed by 6 bases and J by 0 bases, 5 bases remained unmatched.

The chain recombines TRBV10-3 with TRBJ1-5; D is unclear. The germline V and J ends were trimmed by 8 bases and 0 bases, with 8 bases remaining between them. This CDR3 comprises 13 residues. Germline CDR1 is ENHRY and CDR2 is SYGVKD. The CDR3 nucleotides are TGTGCCATCTCCGGGAGTAGCAATCAGCCCCAGCATTTT. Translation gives CAISGSSNQPQHF.

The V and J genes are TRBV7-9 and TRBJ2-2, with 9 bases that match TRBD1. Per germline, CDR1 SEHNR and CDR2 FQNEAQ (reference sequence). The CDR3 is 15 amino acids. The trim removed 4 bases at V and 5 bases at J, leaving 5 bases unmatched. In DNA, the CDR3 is TGTGCCAGCAGCTCTACAGGGGGCGATACCGGGGAGCTGTTTTTT. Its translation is CASSSTGGDTGELFF. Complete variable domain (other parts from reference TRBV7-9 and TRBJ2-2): DTGVSQNPRHKITKRGQNVTFRCDPISEHNRLYWYRQTLGQGPEFLTYFQNEAQLEKSRLLSDRFSAERPKGSFSTLEIQRTEQGDSAMYLCASSSTGGDTGELFFGEGSRLTVL.

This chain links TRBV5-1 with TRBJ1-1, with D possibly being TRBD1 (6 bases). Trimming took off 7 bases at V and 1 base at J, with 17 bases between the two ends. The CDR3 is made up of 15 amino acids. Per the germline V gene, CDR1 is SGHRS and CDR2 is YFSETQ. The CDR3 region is CASGPSDSPNTEAFF. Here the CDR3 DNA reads TGCGCCAGCGGGCCCTCGGACAGCCCGAACACTGAAGCTTTCTTT.

CDR3 nucleotide sequence: TGTGCCAGCCTTGGACCCGGGATTGGAACCTACGAGCAGTACTTC. Its translation: CASLGPGIGTYEQYF. The chain couples TRBV11-2 to TRBJ2-7; weak D call: TRBD2 (5 bases). Trimming shortened V by 8 bases and J by 2 bases, and 19 bases separated the two germline ends. The germline V gene encodes CDR1 SGHAT and CDR2 FQNNGV. The CDR3 is 15 residues long.

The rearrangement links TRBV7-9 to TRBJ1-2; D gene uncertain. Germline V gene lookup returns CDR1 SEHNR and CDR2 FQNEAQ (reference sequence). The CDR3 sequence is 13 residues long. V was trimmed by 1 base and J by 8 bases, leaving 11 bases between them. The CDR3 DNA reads TGTGCCAGCAGCTTAGTAGGCCGGGTCGGCTACACCTTC. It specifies CASSLVGRVGYTF.

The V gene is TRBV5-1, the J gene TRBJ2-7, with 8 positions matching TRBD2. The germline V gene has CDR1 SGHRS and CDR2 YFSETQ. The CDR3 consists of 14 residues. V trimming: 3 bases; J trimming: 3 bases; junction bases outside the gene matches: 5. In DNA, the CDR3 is TGCGCCAGCAGCTATACTAGCGGCGACTACGAGCAGTACTTC. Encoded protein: CASSYTSGDYEQYF.

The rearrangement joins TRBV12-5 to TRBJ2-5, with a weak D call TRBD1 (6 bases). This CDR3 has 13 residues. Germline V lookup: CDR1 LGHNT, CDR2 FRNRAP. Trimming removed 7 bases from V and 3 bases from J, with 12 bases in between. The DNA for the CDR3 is TGTGCTAGTGTACAGGGTGGTGAAGAGACCCAGTACTTC. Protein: CASVQGGEETQYF.

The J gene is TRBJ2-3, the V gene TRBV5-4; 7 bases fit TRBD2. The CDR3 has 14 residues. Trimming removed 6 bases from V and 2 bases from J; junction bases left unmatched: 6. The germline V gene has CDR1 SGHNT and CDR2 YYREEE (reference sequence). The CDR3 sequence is CASTPGGSTDTQYF. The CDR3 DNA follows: TGTGCCAGCACCCCGGGGGGTTCCACAGATACGCAGTATTTT.

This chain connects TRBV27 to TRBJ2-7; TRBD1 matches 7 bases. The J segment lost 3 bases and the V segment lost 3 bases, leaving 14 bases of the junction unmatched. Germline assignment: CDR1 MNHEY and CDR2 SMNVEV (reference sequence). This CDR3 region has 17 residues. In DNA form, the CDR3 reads TGTGCCAGCAGTTTCCGACAGGGAAGGGCGAAGAGCTACGAGCAGTACTTC. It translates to CASSFRQGRAKSYEQYF.

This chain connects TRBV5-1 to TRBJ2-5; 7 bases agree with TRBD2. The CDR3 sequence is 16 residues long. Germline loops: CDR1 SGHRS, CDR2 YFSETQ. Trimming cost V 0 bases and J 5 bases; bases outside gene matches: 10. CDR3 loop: CASSLVASGIGETQYF. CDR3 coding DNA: TGCGCCAGCAGCTTGGTAGCTAGCGGTATTGGCGAGACCCAGTACTTC.

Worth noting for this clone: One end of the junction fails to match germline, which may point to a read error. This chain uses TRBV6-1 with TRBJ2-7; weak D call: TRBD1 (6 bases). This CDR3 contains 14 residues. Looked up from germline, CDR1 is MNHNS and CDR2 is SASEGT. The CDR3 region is CASCEQGALHEQYF. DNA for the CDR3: TGTGCCAGCTGTGAACAGGGTGCGCTCCACGAGCAGTACTTC.

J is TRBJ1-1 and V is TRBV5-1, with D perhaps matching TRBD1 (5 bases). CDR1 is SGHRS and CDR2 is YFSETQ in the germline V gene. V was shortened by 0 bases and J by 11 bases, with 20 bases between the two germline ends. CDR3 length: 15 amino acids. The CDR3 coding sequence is TGCGCCAGCAGCTTGGATCCAGGGTCGATAGGAGGGGCTTTCTTT. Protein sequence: CASSLDPGSIGGAFF. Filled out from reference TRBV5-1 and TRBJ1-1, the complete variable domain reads KAGVTQTPRYLIKTRGQQVTLSCSPISGHRSVSWYQQTPGQGLQFLFEYFSETQRNKGNFPGRFSGRQFSNSRSEMNVSTLELGDSALYLCASSLDPGSIGGAFFGQGTRLTVV.